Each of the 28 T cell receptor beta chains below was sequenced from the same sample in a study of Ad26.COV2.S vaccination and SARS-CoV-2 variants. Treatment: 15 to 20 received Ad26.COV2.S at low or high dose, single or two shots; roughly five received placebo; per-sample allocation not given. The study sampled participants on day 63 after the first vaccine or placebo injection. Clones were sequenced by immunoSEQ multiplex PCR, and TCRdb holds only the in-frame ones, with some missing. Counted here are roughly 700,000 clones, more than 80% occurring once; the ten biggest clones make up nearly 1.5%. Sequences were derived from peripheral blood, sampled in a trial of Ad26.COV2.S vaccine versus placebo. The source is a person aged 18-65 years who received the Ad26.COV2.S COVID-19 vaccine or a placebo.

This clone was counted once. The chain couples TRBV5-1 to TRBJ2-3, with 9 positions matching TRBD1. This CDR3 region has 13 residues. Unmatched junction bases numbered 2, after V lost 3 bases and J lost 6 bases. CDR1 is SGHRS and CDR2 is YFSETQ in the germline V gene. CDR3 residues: CASSWGTGDTQYF. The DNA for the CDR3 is TGCGCCAGCAGCTGGGGGACAGGGGATACGCAGTATTTT.

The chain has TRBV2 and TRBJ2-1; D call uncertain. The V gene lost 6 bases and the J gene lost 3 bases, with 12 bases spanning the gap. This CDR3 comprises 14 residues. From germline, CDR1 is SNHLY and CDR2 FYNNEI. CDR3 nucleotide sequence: TGTGCCAGCAGGAACGCAAGGGACTACAATGAGCAGTTCTTC. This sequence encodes CASRNARDYNEQFF.

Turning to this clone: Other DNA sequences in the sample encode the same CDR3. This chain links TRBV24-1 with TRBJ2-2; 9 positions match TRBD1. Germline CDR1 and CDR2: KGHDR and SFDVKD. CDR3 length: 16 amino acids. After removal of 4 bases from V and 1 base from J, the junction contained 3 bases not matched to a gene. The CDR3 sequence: CATSDSDRGNTGELFF. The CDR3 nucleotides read TGTGCCACCAGTGACTCGGACAGGGGGAACACCGGGGAGCTGTTTTTT.

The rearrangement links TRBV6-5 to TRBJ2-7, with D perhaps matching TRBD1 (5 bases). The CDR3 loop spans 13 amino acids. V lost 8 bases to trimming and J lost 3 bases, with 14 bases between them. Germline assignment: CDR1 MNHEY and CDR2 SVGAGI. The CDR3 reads CASGPTVLYEQYF. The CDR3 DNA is TGTGCCAGCGGCCCGACAGTCCTCTACGAGCAGTACTTC.

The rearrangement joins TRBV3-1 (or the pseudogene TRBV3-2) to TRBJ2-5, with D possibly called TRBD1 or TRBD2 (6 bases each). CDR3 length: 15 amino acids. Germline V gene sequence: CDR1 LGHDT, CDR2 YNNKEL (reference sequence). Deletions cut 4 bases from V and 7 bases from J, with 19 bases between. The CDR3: CASSLSEGGWGTQYF. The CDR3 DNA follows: TGTGCCAGCAGCCTTTCGGAGGGGGGTTGGGGGACCCAGTACTTC.

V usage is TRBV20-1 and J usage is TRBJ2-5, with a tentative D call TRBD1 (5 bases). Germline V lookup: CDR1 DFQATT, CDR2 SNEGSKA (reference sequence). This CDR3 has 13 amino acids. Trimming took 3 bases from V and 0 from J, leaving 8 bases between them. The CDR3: CSASYRNQETQYF. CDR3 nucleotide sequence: TGCAGTGCTAGTTACAGGAACCAAGAGACCCAGTACTTC.

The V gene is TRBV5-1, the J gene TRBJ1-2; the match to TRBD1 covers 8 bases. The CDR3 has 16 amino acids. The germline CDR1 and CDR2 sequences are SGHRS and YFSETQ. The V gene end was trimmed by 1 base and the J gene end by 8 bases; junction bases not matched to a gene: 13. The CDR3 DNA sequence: TGCGCCAGCAGCTTGTGGGGCCCCGAGGACAGGGACGGCTACACCTTC. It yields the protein CASSLWGPEDRDGYTF.

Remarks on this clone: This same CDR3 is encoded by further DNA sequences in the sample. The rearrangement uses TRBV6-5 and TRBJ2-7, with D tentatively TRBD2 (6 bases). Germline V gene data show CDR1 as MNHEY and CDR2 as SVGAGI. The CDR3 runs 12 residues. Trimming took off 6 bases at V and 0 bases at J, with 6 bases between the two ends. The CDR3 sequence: CASRAGSYEQYF. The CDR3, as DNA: TGTGCCAGCAGAGCGGGCTCCTACGAGCAGTACTTC.

CDR3 DNA: TGTGCCAGTACCGGGGCCCCAGGGTCTATCTATGGCTACACCTTC. Translating it yields CASTGAPGSIYGYTF. This chain joins TRBV19 and TRBJ1-2; weak D call: TRBD1 (5 bases). The CDR3 is 15 residues long. Germline V CDR1 and CDR2: LNHDA, SQIVND (reference sequence). The ends were cut back, 7 bases at V and 4 bases at J, with 19 bases in the middle.

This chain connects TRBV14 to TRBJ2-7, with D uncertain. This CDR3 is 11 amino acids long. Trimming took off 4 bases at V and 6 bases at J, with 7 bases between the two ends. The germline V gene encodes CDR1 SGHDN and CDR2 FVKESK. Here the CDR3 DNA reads TGTGCCAGCAGCCCACCCATCGAGCAGTACTTC. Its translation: CASSPPIEQYF.

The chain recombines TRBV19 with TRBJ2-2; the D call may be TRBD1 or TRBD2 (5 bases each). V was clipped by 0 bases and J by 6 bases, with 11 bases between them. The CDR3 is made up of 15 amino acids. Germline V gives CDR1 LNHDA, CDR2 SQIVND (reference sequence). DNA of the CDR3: TGTGCCAGTAGTATAGAGGGGGTGATGGCCGGGGAGCTGTTTTTT. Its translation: CASSIEGVMAGELFF.

CDR3: CASRTGVEDTQYF. In nucleotides, the CDR3 is TGTGCCAGCAGAACAGGGGTGGAAGATACGCAGTATTTT. The chain couples TRBV6-5 to TRBJ2-3; 7 positions match TRBD1. The junction had 5 bases not matched to a gene; V was cut back by 6 bases and J by 5 bases. CDR3 length: 13 amino acids. The germline CDR1 and CDR2 sequences are MNHEY and SVGAGI.

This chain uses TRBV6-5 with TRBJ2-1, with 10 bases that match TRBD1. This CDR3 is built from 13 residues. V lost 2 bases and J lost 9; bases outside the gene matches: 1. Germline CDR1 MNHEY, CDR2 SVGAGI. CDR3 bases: TGTGCCAGCAGTTACCGGGACAGGGGTGAGCAGTTCTTC. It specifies CASSYRDRGEQFF.

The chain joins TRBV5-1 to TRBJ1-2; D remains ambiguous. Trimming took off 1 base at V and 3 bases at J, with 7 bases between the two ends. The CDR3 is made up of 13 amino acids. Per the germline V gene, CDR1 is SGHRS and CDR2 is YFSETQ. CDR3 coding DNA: TGCGCCAGCAGCTTGAACAGATACTATGGCTACACCTTC. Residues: CASSLNRYYGYTF.

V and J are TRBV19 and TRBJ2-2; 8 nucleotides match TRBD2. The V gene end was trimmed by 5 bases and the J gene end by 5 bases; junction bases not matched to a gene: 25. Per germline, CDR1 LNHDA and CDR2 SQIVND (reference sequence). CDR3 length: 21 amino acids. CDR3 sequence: CASSVPQGDRQRGSSTGELFF. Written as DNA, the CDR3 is TGTGCCAGTAGTGTCCCCCAAGGGGACCGACAGCGGGGGTCGAGTACCGGGGAGCTGTTTTTT.

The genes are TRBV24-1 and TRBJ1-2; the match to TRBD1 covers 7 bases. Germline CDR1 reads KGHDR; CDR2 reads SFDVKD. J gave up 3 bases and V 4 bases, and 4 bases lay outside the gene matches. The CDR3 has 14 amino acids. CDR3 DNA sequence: TGTGCCACCAGTGACCCCGGACAGGACTATGGCTACACCTTC. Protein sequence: CATSDPGQDYGYTF.

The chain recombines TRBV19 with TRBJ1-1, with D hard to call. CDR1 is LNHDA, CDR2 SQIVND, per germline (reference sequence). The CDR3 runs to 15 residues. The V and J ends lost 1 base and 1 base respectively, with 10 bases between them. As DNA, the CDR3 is TGTGCCAGTAGTATAGTTGGCCTGTCGAACACTGAAGCTTTCTTT. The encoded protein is CASSIVGLSNTEAFF.

CDR3 sequence (DNA): TGTGCCAGCAGCTTAGGAGGGGGCGGGGGCAATCAGCCCCAGCATTTT. It yields the protein CASSLGGGGGNQPQHF. The chain employs TRBV7-2 and TRBJ1-5, with 7 bases matching TRBD1. The CDR3 consists of 16 residues. CDR1 SGHTA and CDR2 FQGNSA come from the germline V gene. The J segment lost 2 bases and the V segment lost 1 base, leaving 5 bases of the junction unmatched.

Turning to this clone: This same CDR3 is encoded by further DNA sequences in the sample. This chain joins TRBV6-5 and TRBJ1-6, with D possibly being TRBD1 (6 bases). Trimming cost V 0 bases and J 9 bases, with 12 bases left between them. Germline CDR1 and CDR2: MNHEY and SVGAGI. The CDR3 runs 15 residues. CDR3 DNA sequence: TGTGCCAGCAGTTACTCGGGGGGGGCAGGTTCACCCCTCCACTTT. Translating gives CASSYSGGAGSPLHF.

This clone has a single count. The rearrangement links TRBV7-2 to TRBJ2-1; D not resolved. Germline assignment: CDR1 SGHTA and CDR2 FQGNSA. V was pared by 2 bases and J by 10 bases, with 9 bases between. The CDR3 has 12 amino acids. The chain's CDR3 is CASSLRLDEQFF. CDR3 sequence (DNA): TGTGCCAGCAGCTTAAGGCTAGACGAGCAGTTCTTC.

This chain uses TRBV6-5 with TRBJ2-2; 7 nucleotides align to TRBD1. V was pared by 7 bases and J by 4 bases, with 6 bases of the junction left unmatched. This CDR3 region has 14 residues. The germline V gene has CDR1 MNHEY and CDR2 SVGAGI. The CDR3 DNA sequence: TGTGCCAGCAAAATTAACAGGGGCACCGGGGAGCTGTTTTTT. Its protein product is CASKINRGTGELFF.

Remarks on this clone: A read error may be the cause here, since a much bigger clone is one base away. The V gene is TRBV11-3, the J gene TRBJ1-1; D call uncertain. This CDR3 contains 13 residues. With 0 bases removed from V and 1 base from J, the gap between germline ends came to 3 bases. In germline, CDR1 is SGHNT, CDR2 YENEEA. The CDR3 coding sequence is TGTGCCAGCAGCTTAGAGGAGAACACTGAAGCTTTCTTT. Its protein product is CASSLEENTEAFF.

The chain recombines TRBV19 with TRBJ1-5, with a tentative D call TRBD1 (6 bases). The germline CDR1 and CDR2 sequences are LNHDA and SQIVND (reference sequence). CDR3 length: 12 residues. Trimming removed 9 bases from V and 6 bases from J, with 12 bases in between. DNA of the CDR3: TGTGCCAGCTCAACAGGGTTTCAGCCCCAGCATTTT. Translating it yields CASSTGFQPQHF.

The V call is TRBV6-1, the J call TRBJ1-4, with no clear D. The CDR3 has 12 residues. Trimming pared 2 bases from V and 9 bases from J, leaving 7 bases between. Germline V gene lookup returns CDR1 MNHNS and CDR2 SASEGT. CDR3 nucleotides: TGTGCCAGCAGTGAATCAGCCCAAAAACTGTTTTTT. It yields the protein CASSESAQKLFF.

CDR3 loop: CASSYRDLTYEQYF. CDR3 nucleotides: TGTGCCAGCAGTTACCGGGACCTTACCTACGAGCAGTACTTC. The V gene is TRBV27, the J gene TRBJ2-7; D assignment may be TRBD1 or TRBD2 (5 bases each). Per the germline V gene, CDR1 is MNHEY and CDR2 is SMNVEV (reference sequence). The CDR3 is 14 residues long. V shed 4 bases and J shed 2 bases, with 12 bases lying between them.

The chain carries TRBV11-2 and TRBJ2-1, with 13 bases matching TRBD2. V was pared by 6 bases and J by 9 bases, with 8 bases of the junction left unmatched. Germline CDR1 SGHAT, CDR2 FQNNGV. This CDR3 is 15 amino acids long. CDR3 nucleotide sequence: TGTGCCAGCAGTACTACTAGCGGGGGGGCCACTGAGCAGTTCTTC. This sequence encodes CASSTTSGGATEQFF.

The CDR3: CAYKDRVNEKLFF. Written as DNA, the CDR3 is TGTGCCTACAAAGACAGGGTCAATGAAAAACTGTTTTTT. J is TRBJ1-4 and V is TRBV30; 7 nucleotides line up with TRBD1. The V gene end was trimmed by 7 bases and the J gene end by 5 bases; junction bases not matched to a gene: 7. The V gene's germline CDR1 is GTSNPN and CDR2 SVGIG (reference sequence). The CDR3 has 13 amino acids.

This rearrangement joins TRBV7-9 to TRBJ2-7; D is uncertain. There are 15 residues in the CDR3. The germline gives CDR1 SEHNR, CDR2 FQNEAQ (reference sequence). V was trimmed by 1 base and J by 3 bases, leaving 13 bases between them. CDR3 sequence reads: CASSLDGFNGYEQYF. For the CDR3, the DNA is TGTGCCAGCAGCTTAGACGGGTTTAACGGCTACGAGCAGTACTTC.